This record concerns one T cell receptor (beta chain) sequence. The sample is drawn from a study of CD8+ T cells in alopecia areata. The authors extracted RNA and reverse transcribed it into cDNA as the sequencing template. The assay was immunoSEQ multiplex PCR, and TCRdb's table has in-frame clones only and misses some. The table shows about 87,000 clones, with around 71% occurring only once. Documented treatment: oral pan-JAK inhibitor, 5-10 mg twice daily. The germline CDR1 and CDR2 sequences are MNHEY and SVGAGI. V lost 4 bases and J 6 bases, leaving 18 bases between the germline ends. The CDR3 contains 15 residues.

This chain links TRBV6-5 with TRBJ1-1; no clear D. Sequenced material: CD8+ T cells sorted from blood, taken around week 44, from a patient treated with tofacitinib. The sequence derives from a human donor with alopecia areata. Here the CDR3 DNA reads TGTGCCAGCAGTTCCTCAAACTCAGGCCAGGCTGAAGCTTTCTTT. This encodes CASSSSNSGQAEAFF.